The present TCR beta chain was sequenced within a study of graft-versus-host responses after intestinal transplantation. Profiling relied on immunoSEQ multiplex PCR, and the TCRdb table lists in-frame clones only, not all of them. The data contain about 82,000 clones, around 92% of them singletons. Study-level points and caveats: GvH clones occurred in recipient marrow; some first appeared in ileum or blood.

On this clone itself: Its specificity is not known.

The CDR3 extends over 16 amino acids. V lost 0 bases, J lost 4 bases, and 16 bases lay in between. Germline CDR1 is SGHRS and CDR2 is YFSETQ. V usage is TRBV5-1 and J usage is TRBJ1-2; D unclear. The clonotype originates from a human donor who received an intestinal transplant. The sequences come from unstimulated CD4+ T cells sorted from spleen or lymph node cells, collected before intestinal transplant. CDR3 protein: CASSLGTRGLTYGYTF. The CDR3 nucleotides are TGCGCCAGCAGCTTGGGGACCCGGGGTTTAACCTATGGCTACACCTTC.